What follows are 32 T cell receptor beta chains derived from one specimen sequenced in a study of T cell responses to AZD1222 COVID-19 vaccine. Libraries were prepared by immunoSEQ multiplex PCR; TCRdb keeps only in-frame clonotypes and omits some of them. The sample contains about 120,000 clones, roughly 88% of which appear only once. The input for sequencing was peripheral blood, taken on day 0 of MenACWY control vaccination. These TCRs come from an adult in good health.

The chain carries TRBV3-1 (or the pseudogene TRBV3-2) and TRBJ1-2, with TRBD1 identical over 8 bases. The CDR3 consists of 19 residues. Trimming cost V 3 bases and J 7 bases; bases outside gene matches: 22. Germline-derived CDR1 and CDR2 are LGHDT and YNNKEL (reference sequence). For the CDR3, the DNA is TGTGCCAGCAGCCAGGAAAGCCCAGGGGGACCATGGACAGGGTCTGGCTACACCTTC. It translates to CASSQESPGGPWTGSGYTF.

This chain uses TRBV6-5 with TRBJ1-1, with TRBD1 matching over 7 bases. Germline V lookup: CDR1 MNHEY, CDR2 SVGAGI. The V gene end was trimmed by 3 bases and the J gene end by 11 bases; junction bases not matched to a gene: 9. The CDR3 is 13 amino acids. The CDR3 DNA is TGTGCCAGCAGTTATGGGGGGACAGACGTGGCTTTCTTT. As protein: CASSYGGTDVAFF.

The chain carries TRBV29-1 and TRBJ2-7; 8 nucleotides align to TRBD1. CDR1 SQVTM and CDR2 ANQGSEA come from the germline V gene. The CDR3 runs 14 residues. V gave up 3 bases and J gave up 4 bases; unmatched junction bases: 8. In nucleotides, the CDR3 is TGCAGCGTTGATTGGTCAGGGGGCGGGTACGAGCAGTACTTC. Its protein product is CSVDWSGGGYEQYF.

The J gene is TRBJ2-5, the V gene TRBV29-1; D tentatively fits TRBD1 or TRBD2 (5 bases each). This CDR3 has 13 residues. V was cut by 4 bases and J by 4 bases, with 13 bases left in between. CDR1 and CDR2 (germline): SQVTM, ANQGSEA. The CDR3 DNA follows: TGCAGCGTTGTTGGGGGTGGCAGAGAGACCCAGTACTTC. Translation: CSVVGGGRETQYF.

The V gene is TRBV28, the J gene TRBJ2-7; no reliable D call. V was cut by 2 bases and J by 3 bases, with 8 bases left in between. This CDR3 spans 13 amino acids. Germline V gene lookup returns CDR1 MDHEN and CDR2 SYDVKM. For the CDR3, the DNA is TGTGCCAGCAGTTTAAGAGGATACTACGAGCAGTACGTC. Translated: CASSLRGYYEQYV.

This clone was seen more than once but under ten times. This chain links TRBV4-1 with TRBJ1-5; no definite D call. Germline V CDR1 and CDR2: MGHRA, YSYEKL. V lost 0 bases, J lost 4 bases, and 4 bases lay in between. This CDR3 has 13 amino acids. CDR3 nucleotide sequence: TGCGCCAGCAGCCAAGAGCGGAATCAGCCCCAGCATTTT. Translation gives CASSQERNQPQHF.

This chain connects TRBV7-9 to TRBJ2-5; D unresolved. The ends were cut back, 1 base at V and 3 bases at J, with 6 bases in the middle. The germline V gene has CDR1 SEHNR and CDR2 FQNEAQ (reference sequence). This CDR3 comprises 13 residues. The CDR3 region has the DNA TGTGCCAGCAGCTTAGTTCCGGAAGAGACCCAGTACTTC. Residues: CASSLVPEETQYF.

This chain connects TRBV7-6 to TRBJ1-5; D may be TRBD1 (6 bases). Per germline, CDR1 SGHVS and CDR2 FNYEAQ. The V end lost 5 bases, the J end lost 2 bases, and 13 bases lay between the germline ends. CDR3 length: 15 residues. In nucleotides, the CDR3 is TGTGCCAGCAGCCCGACAGGAACGGGCAATCAGCCCCAGCATTTT. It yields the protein CASSPTGTGNQPQHF.

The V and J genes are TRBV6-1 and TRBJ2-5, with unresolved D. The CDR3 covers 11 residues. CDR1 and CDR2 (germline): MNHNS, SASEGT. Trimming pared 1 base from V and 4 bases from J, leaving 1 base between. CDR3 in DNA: TGTGCCAGCAGTGAAGGAGAGACCCAGTACTTC. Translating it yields CASSEGETQYF.

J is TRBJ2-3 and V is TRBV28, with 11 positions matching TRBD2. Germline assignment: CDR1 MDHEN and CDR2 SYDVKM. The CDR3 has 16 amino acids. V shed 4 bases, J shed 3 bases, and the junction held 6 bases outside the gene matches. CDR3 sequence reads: CASSSTSGSPTDTQYF. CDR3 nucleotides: TGTGCCAGCAGTTCCACTAGCGGGAGCCCTACAGATACGCAGTATTTT.

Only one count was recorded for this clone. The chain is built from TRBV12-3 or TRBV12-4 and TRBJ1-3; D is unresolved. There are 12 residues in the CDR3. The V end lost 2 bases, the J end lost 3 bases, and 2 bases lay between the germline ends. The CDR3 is CASSLYGNTIYF. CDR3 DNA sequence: TGTGCCAGCAGTTTATATGGAAACACCATATATTTT.

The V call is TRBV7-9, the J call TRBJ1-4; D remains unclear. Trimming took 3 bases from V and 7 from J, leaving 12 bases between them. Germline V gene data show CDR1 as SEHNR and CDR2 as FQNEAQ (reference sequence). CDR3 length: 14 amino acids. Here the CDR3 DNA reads TGTGCCAGCAGCTTTCCAGTCTCGGGTGAAAAACTGTTTTTT. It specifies CASSFPVSGEKLFF.

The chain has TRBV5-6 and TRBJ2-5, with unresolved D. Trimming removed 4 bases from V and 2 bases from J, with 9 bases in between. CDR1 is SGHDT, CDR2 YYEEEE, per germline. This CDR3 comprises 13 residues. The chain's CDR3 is CASSDRVQETQYF. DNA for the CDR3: TGTGCCAGCAGCGACCGAGTACAAGAGACCCAGTACTTC.

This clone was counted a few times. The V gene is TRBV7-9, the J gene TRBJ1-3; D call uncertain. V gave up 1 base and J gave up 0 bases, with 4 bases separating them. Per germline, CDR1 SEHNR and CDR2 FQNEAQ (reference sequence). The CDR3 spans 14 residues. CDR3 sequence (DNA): TGTGCCAGCAGCTTAGAGCGCTCTGGAAACACCATATATTTT. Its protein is CASSLERSGNTIYF.

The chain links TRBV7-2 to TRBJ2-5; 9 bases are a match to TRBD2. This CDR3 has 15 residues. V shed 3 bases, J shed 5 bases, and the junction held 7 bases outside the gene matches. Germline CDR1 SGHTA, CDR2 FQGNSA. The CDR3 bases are TGTGCCAGCAGCTTTCCCGCGGGGGGGGGTGAGACCCAGTACTTC. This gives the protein CASSFPAGGGETQYF.

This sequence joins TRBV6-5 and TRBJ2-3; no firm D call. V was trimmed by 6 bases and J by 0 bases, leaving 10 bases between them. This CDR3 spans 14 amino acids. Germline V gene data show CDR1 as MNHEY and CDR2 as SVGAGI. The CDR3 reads CASSRRPSTDTQYF. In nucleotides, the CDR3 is TGTGCCAGCAGCCGCCGCCCTAGCACAGATACGCAGTATTTT.

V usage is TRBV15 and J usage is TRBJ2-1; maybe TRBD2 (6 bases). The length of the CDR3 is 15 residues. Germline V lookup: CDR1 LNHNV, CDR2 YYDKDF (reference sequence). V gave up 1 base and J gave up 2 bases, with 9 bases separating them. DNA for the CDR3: TGTGCCACCAGCAGAGCAGCGGGTGCCTACAATGAGCAGTTCTTC. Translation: CATSRAAGAYNEQFF.

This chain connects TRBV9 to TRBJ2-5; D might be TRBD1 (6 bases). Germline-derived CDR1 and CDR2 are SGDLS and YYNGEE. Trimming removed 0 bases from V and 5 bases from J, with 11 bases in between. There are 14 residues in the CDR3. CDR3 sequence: CASSVAGERETQYF. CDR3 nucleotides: TGTGCCAGCAGCGTAGCAGGGGAGAGGGAGACCCAGTACTTC.

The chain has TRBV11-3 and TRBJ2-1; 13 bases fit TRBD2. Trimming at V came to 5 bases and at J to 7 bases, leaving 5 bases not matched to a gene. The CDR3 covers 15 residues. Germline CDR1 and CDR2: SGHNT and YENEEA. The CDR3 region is CASSLTSGRANEQFF. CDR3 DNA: TGTGCCAGCAGCCTTACTAGCGGGAGGGCGAATGAGCAGTTCTTC. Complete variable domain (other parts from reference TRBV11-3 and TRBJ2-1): EAGVVQSPRYKIIEKKQPVAFWCNPISGHNTLYWYLQNLGQGPELLIRYENEEAVDDSQLPKDRFSAERLKGVDSTLKIQPAELGDSAVYLCASSLTSGRANEQFFGPGTRLTVL.

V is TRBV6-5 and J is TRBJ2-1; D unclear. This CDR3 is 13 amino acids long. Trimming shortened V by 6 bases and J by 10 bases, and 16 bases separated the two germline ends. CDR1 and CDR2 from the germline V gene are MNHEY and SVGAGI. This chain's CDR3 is CASSSDQRREQFF. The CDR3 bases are TGTGCCAGCAGCTCCGACCAACGTAGGGAGCAGTTCTTC.

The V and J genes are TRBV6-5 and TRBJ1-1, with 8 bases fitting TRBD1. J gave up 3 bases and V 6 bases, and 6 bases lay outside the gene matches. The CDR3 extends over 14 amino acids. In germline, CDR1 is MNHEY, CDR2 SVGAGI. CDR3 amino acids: CASSPTGGDTEAFF. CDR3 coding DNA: TGTGCCAGCAGCCCAACAGGGGGGGACACTGAAGCTTTCTTT.

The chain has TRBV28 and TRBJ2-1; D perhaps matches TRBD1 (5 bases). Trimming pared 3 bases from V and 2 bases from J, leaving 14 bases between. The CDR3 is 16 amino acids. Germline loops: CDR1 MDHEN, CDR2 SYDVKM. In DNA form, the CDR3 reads TGTGCCAGCAGTTTCCCCGCCAGGGCGGCCTACAATGAGCAGTTCTTC. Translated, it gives CASSFPARAAYNEQFF.

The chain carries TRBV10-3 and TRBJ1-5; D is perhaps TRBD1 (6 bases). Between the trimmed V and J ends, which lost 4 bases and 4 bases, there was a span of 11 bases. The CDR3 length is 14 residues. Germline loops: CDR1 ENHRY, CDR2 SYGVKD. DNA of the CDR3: TGTGCCATCAGTGTAAGTCAGGGGAATCAGCCCCAGCATTTT. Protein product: CAISVSQGNQPQHF.

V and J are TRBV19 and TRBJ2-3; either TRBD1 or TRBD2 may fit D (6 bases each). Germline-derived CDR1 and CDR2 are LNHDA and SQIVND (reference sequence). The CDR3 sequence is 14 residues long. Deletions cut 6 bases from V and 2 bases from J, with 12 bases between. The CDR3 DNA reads TGTGCCAGTAGCGCGGGACAACACACAGATACGCAGTATTTT. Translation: CASSAGQHTDTQYF.

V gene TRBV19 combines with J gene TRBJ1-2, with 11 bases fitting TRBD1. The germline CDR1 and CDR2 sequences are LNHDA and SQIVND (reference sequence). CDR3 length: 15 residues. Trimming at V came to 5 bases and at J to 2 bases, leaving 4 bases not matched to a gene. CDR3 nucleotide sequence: TGTGCCAGTAGTTCCGGACAGGGGGCAAACTATGGCTACACCTTC. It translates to CASSSGQGANYGYTF.

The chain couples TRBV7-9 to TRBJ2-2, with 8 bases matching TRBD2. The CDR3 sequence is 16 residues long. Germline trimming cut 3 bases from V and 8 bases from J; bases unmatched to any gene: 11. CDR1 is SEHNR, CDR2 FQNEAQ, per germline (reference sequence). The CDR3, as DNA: TGTGCCAGCAGCTTCGGACTAGCCCCCCTGCGGGGGGAGCTGTTTTTT. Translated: CASSFGLAPLRGELFF.

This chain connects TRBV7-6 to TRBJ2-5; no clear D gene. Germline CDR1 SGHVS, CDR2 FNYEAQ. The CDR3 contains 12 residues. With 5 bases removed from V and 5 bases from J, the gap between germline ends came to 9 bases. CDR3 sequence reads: CASSPPLETQYF. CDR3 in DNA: TGTGCCAGCAGCCCACCACTGGAGACCCAGTACTTC.

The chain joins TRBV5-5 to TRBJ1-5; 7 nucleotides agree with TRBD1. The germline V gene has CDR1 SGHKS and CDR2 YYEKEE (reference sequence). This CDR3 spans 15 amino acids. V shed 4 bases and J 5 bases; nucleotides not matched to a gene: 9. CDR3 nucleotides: TGTGCCAGCAGCCGTACAGGGGCTAACGATCAGCCCCAGCATTTT. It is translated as CASSRTGANDQPQHF.

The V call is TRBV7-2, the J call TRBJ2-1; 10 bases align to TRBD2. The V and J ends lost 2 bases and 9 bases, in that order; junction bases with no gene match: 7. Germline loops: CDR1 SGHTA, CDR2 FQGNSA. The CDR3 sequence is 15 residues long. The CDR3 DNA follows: TGTGCCAGCAGCTTAACAGCGGGGGGGCCTCGTGAGCAGTTCTTC. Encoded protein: CASSLTAGGPREQFF.

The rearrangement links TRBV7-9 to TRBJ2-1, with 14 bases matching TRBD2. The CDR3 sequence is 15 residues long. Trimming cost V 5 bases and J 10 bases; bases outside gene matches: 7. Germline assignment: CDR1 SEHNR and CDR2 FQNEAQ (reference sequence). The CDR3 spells CASSLGLAGGGEQFF. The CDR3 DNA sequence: TGTGCCAGCAGCCTTGGACTAGCGGGAGGTGGGGAGCAGTTCTTC.

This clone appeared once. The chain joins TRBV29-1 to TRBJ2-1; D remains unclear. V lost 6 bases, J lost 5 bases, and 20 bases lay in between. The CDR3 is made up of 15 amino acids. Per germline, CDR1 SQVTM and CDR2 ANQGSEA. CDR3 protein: CSVSSARWRDNEQFF. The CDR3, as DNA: TGCAGCGTCTCCTCCGCCCGGTGGAGAGACAATGAGCAGTTCTTC.

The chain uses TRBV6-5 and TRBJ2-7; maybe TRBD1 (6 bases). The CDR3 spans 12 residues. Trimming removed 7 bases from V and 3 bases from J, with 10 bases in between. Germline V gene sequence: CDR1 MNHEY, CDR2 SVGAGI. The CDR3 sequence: CASKDSLYEQYF. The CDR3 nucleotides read TGTGCCAGCAAGGACAGCCTCTACGAGCAGTACTTC.